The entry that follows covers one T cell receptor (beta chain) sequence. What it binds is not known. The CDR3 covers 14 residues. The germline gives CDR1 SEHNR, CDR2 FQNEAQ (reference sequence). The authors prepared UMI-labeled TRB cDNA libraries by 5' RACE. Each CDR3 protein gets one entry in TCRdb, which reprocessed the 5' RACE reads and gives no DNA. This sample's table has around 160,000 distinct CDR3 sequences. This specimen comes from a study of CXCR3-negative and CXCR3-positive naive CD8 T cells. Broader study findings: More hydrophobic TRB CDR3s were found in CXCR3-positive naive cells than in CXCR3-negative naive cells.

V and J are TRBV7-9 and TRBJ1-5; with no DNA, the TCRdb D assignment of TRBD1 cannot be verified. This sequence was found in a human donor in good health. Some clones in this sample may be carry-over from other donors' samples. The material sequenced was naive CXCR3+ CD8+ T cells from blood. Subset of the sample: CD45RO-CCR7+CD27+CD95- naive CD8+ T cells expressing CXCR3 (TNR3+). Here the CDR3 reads CASSSGTGEQPQHF.